Below are 28 T cell receptor beta chains sequenced from a single sample in a study of cytomegalovirus exposure and HLA in healthy donors. 60 Vbeta and 13 Jbeta primers were used in PCR. Using immunoSEQ multiplex PCR, the repertoire was profiled, and TCRdb retains in-frame clones only, with some absent. This table holds about 160,000 clones, about four fifths found once. Sequenced material: PBMCs. All receptors come from a middle-aged man in good health and CMV-seropositive.

The rearrangement uses TRBV2 and TRBJ2-7; 9 nucleotides line up with TRBD2. V lost 4 bases to trimming and J lost 3 bases; unmatched junction nucleotides: 7. This CDR3 contains 15 residues. From germline, CDR1 is SNHLY and CDR2 FYNNEI. In nucleotides, the CDR3 is TGTGCCAGCAGTGGAGGTCTAGCGGGACTCTACGAGCAGTACTTC. This sequence encodes CASSGGLAGLYEQYF.

The chain joins TRBV25-1 to TRBJ1-2; D is possibly TRBD1 (5 bases). CDR1 and CDR2 from the germline V gene are MGHDK and SYGVNS. This CDR3 contains 16 residues. Deletions cut 3 bases from V and 8 bases from J, with 22 bases between. In nucleotides, the CDR3 is TGTGCCAGCAGTGACCCCAGCCAGGGTCCGAAAAGCGGCTACACCTTC. Its translation is CASSDPSQGPKSGYTF.

This chain joins TRBV10-3 and TRBJ1-1; D gene uncertain. The CDR3 spans 13 residues. V lost 5 bases and J lost 3, with 10 bases in between. Germline V gives CDR1 ENHRY, CDR2 SYGVKD. CDR3 in DNA: TGTGCCATCAGTCCTGGTCCGGACACTGAAGCTTTCTTT. Amino acid sequence: CAISPGPDTEAFF.

J is TRBJ2-1 and V is TRBV30; TRBD2 matches 8 bases. The CDR3 covers 14 residues. Trimming at V came to 1 base and at J to 5 bases, leaving 4 bases not matched to a gene. Germline CDR1 reads GTSNPN; CDR2 reads SVGIG (reference sequence). CDR3 nucleotides: TGTGCCTGGAGTGGACTAGCGCTAAACAATGAGCAGTTCTTC. This translates into CAWSGLALNNEQFF.

This clone appeared a few times. The V gene is TRBV11-1, the J gene TRBJ2-3, with D tentatively TRBD1 (5 bases). Trimming removed 5 bases at V and 0 bases at J, with 18 bases between. CDR1 is SGHAT and CDR2 is FQDESV in the germline V gene (reference sequence). The length of the CDR3 is 17 residues. For the CDR3, the DNA is TGTGCCAGCAGCAAGGTTGGGGCGGCAACTAGCACAGATACGCAGTATTTT. This translates into CASSKVGAATSTDTQYF.

The V call is TRBV9, the J call TRBJ2-7; D might be TRBD1 (5 bases). The V end lost 5 bases, the J end lost 1 base, and 13 bases lay between the germline ends. CDR1 and CDR2 from the germline V gene are SGDLS and YYNGEE. The length of the CDR3 is 14 residues. The CDR3 sequence is CASRSRARSYEQYF. The CDR3 DNA follows: TGTGCCAGCAGGTCCAGGGCGAGGTCCTACGAGCAGTACTTC.

This clone was found once. The chain has TRBV6-6 and TRBJ2-7, with D tentatively TRBD2 (5 bases). CDR3 length: 16 residues. Trimming removed 5 bases from V and 1 base from J, with 18 bases in between. Germline CDR1 is MNHNY and CDR2 is SVGAGI (reference sequence). CDR3 protein: CASSPLTAGHSYEQYF. The CDR3 DNA sequence: TGTGCCAGCAGTCCCCTGACGGCGGGCCATTCCTACGAGCAGTACTTC.

The rearrangement joins TRBV21-1 to TRBJ1-2. TRBV21-1 is given as a pseudogene. CDR3 length: 15 residues. The CDR3 sequence is CASNLHPGLFCGYTF. The CDR3 DNA is TGTGCCAGCAACCTTCACCCGGGACTGTTCTGCGGCTACACCTTC.

This chain uses TRBV27 with TRBJ1-2, with TRBD1 as a possible D gene (5 bases). The V and J ends lost 2 bases and 5 bases respectively, with 12 bases between them. The germline gives CDR1 MNHEY, CDR2 SMNVEV (reference sequence). This CDR3 has 14 residues. The chain's CDR3 is CASSLNRQMYGYTF. In DNA, the CDR3 is TGTGCCAGCAGTTTAAACAGACAGATGTATGGCTACACCTTC.

The chain joins TRBV7-2 to TRBJ1-1, with TRBD1 matching over 7 bases. Trimming took 5 bases from V and 4 from J; bases not matched to a gene: 7. The germline gives CDR1 SGHTA, CDR2 FQGNSA. The CDR3 consists of 14 residues. CDR3 sequence: CASSPQTGTTEAFF. For the CDR3, the DNA is TGTGCCAGCAGCCCACAGACAGGGACCACTGAAGCTTTCTTT.

The V and J genes are TRBV15 and TRBJ2-3, with unresolved D. The V end was cut by 5 bases, the J end by 3 bases, with 9 bases between. The CDR3 sequence is 13 residues long. Germline CDR1 reads LNHNV; CDR2 reads YYDKDF (reference sequence). CDR3 protein: CATSPPVTDTQYF. CDR3 bases: TGTGCCACCAGCCCCCCGGTAACAGATACGCAGTATTTT.

This chain connects TRBV30 to TRBJ2-1, with 9 positions matching TRBD2. The V segment lost 3 bases and the J segment 3 bases; nucleotides outside the gene matches: 3. The CDR3 is 14 amino acids. CDR1 is GTSNPN and CDR2 is SVGIG in the germline V gene (reference sequence). In nucleotides, the CDR3 is TGTGCCTGGAGGCCTAGCGGGAACTACAATGAGCAGTTCTTC. Encoded protein: CAWRPSGNYNEQFF.

V is TRBV6-5 and J is TRBJ1-2; 12 nucleotides agree with TRBD1. The CDR3 has 15 amino acids. Germline CDR1 and CDR2: MNHEY and SVGAGI. V lost 5 bases, J lost 10 bases, and 11 bases stayed unmatched. The CDR3 sequence: CASSGTGGRSLTYTF. CDR3 in DNA: TGTGCCAGCAGTGGGACAGGGGGCCGGTCCTTAACCTACACCTTC.

This sequence joins TRBV5-6 and TRBJ2-5; a possible D gene is TRBD1 (6 bases). Per germline, CDR1 SGHDT and CDR2 YYEEEE. Between the trimmed V and J ends, which lost 2 bases and 4 bases, there was a span of 18 bases. The CDR3 sequence is 16 residues long. This chain's CDR3 is CASSLQGRIRGETQYF. The DNA of the CDR3 is TGTGCCAGCAGCTTACAGGGTAGGATTAGAGGAGAGACCCAGTACTTC.

V usage is TRBV19 and J usage is TRBJ1-3; 7 bases align to TRBD1. J was trimmed by 0 bases and V by 5 bases; bases with no gene match: 10. Germline V gives CDR1 LNHDA, CDR2 SQIVND (reference sequence). The CDR3 is made up of 17 amino acids. CDR3 sequence reads: CASSAWDRVHSGNTIYF. The CDR3 DNA reads TGTGCCAGTAGTGCATGGGACAGAGTACACTCTGGAAACACCATATATTTT.

The chain uses TRBV7-9 and TRBJ2-3, with D tentatively TRBD2 (7 bases). With 11 bases removed from V and 0 bases from J, the gap between germline ends came to 15 bases. CDR3 length: 14 amino acids. Germline V CDR1 and CDR2: SEHNR, FQNEAQ (reference sequence). CDR3 loop: CAGGRGTSTDTQYF. CDR3 in DNA: TGTGCCGGGGGGCGGGGGACCAGCACAGATACGCAGTATTTT.

This chain connects TRBV2 to TRBJ2-7, with D possibly matching TRBD1 (5 bases). V lost 6 bases to trimming and J lost 6 bases, with 12 bases between them. The CDR3 is made up of 12 amino acids. The germline gives CDR1 SNHLY, CDR2 FYNNEI. CDR3 region: CASRKSQGEQYF. The CDR3 DNA is TGTGCCAGCAGGAAATCTCAGGGCGAGCAGTACTTC.

V and J are TRBV5-1 and TRBJ2-2; 11 nucleotides line up with TRBD2. The CDR3 is 18 amino acids. Germline loops: CDR1 SGHRS, CDR2 YFSETQ. Trimming removed 4 bases from V and 0 bases from J; junction bases left unmatched: 8. Here the CDR3 reads CASSPDPGLAANTGELFF. The CDR3 region has the DNA TGCGCCAGCAGCCCCGACCCGGGACTAGCGGCGAACACCGGGGAGCTGTTTTTT.

The rearrangement uses TRBV29-1 and TRBJ2-3, with 13 bases aligning to TRBD2. Trimming took 3 bases from V and 6 from J; bases not matched to a gene: 3. CDR1 is SQVTM and CDR2 is ANQGSEA in the germline V gene. The length of the CDR3 is 14 residues. The CDR3 DNA follows: TGCAGCGTTGAGGGACTAGCGGGGTCCGATACGCAGTATTTT. This encodes CSVEGLAGSDTQYF.

This sequence joins TRBV5-1 and TRBJ1-3; D gene unclear. The CDR3 is made up of 13 amino acids. Germline loops: CDR1 SGHRS, CDR2 YFSETQ. V was pared by 1 base and J by 4 bases, with 6 bases between. CDR3 sequence reads: CASSLTAGNTIYF. The CDR3 DNA reads as TGCGCCAGCAGCTTGACAGCCGGAAACACCATATATTTT.

CDR3 coding DNA: TGTGCTCGGGGGGGCAGGGACAGCTCTGGGGCCAACGTCCTGACTTTC. Translating it yields CARGGRDSSGANVLTF. The chain couples TRBV5-4 to TRBJ2-6; D is possibly TRBD2 (8 bases). The CDR3 is 16 amino acids. From germline, CDR1 is SGHNT and CDR2 YYREEE (reference sequence).

The rearrangement joins TRBV7-3 to TRBJ2-2; D may be TRBD1 (6 bases). The CDR3 length is 16 residues. CDR1 is SGHTA and CDR2 is FQGTGA in the germline V gene. V dropped 1 base and J dropped 1 base, with 10 bases sitting between them. The chain's CDR3 is CASSLNPGQNTGELFF. CDR3 sequence (DNA): TGTGCCAGCAGCTTAAACCCGGGACAGAACACCGGGGAGCTGTTTTTT.

Here the CDR3 reads CASSPRDRQETQYF. CDR3 DNA sequence: TGCGCCAGCAGCCCCCGGGACAGACAAGAGACCCAGTACTTC. V gene TRBV4-1 combines with J gene TRBJ2-5; TRBD1 matches at 7 bases. CDR1 is MGHRA, CDR2 YSYEKL, per germline. J lost 2 bases, V lost 4 bases, and 4 bases had no gene match. The CDR3 runs to 14 residues.

As concerns this clone: This same CDR3 is encoded by further DNA sequences in the sample. The V gene is TRBV28, the J gene TRBJ1-1; D gene unclear. Germline loops: CDR1 MDHEN, CDR2 SYDVKM. The CDR3 covers 12 residues. The germline V and J ends were trimmed by 3 bases and 5 bases, with 7 bases remaining between them. CDR3 nucleotide sequence: TGTGCCAGCAGTTTGACTGGGACTGAAGCTTTCTTT. Translated: CASSLTGTEAFF.

The chain employs TRBV7-9 and TRBJ2-7, with a possible D match to TRBD1 (6 bases). This CDR3 contains 12 residues. Deletions cut 8 bases from V and 4 bases from J, with 12 bases between. Germline V gene lookup returns CDR1 SEHNR and CDR2 FQNEAQ (reference sequence). This CDR3 is CASGGRSYEQYF. The CDR3 DNA follows: TGTGCCAGCGGGGGCAGATCTTACGAGCAGTACTTC. Combining the CDR3 with reference TRBV7-9 and TRBJ2-7 gives the whole variable domain DTGVSQNPRHKITKRGQNVTFRCDPISEHNRLYWYRQTLGQGPEFLTYFQNEAQLEKSRLLSDRFSAERPKGSFSTLEIQRTEQGDSAMYLCASGGRSYEQYFGPGTRLTVT.

The chain has TRBV4-3 and TRBJ2-1; D may be TRBD2 (6 bases). The germline gives CDR1 LGHNA, CDR2 YSLEER. V gave up 5 bases and J gave up 4 bases, with 15 bases separating them. The CDR3 has 15 amino acids. CDR3 DNA: TGCGCCAGCAGCGGAGGAGGGGCGCCTTACAATGAGCAGTTCTTC. Its protein product is CASSGGGAPYNEQFF.

The chain combines TRBV5-6 with TRBJ2-5; D remains unclear. CDR1 and CDR2 (germline): SGHDT, YYEEEE. Deletions cut 0 bases from V and 4 bases from J, with 10 bases between. The CDR3 covers 14 residues. The CDR3 DNA follows: TGTGCCAGCAGCTTGGACGCGGTGGGAGAGACCCAGTACTTC. Translated, it gives CASSLDAVGETQYF.

Only one count was recorded for this clone. V and J are TRBV6-5 and TRBJ1-5; maybe TRBD1 (6 bases). Germline CDR1 MNHEY, CDR2 SVGAGI. The CDR3 loop spans 14 amino acids. Trimming took 2 bases from V and 4 from J, leaving 9 bases between them. DNA of the CDR3: TGTGCCAGCAGTTACATCCAGGGGAATCAGCCCCAGCATTTT. Translation: CASSYIQGNQPQHF.